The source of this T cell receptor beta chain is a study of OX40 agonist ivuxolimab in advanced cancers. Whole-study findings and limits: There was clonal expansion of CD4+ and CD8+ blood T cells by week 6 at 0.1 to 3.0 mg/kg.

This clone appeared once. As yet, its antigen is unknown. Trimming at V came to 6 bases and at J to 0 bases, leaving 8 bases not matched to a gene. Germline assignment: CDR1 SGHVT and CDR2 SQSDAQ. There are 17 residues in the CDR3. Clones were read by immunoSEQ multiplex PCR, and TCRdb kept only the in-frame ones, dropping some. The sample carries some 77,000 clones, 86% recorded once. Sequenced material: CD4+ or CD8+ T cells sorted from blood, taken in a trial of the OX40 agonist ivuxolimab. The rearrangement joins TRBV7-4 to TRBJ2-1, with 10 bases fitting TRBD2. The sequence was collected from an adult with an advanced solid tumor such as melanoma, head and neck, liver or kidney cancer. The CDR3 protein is CASRTLAGVPSYNEQFF. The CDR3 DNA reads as TGTGCCAGCAGGACTCTAGCGGGAGTCCCCTCCTACAATGAGCAGTTCTTC.